These 17 T cell receptor beta chains share one sample of origin, sequenced in a study of OX40 agonist ivuxolimab in advanced cancers. Libraries were prepared by immunoSEQ multiplex PCR; TCRdb keeps only in-frame clonotypes and omits some of them. The sample carries 25,000 to 40,000 clones, approximately 87% recorded once. The input for sequencing was CD4+ or CD8+ T cells sorted from blood, taken in a trial of the OX40 agonist ivuxolimab. The receptors shown here come from an adult with an advanced solid tumor such as melanoma, head and neck, liver or kidney cancer.

The V gene is TRBV7-3, the J gene TRBJ2-1; either TRBD1 or TRBD2 may fit D (5 bases each). The CDR3 spans 18 residues. Germline V lookup: CDR1 SGHTA, CDR2 FQGTGA. Trimming took 1 base from V and 0 from J, leaving 16 bases between them. For the CDR3, the DNA is TGTGCCAGCAGCTTAAATCCCCGAGGGGATTACTCCTACAATGAGCAGTTCTTC. It codes for CASSLNPRGDYSYNEQFF.

The CDR3, as DNA: TGTGCCAGCAGTTTATCCAGATCTAGCATCGGTTACAATGAGCAGTTCTTC. Residues: CASSLSRSSIGYNEQFF. The chain carries TRBV27 and TRBJ2-1; possible D gene TRBD2, 5 bases. The CDR3 has 17 residues. Germline V gene sequence: CDR1 MNHEY, CDR2 SMNVEV (reference sequence). Trimming removed 0 bases from V and 4 bases from J, with 16 bases in between.

The chain uses TRBV9 and TRBJ2-5; D uncertain. Germline CDR1 and CDR2: SGDLS and YYNGEE. V was cut by 0 bases and J by 1 base, with 10 bases left in between. The CDR3 has 15 residues. DNA of the CDR3: TGTGCCAGCAGCGTAGCTGGGGTGCTCCAAGAGACCCAGTACTTC. The encoded protein is CASSVAGVLQETQYF.

The gene calls are TRBV27 and TRBJ2-7, with D perhaps TRBD1 (5 bases). The CDR3 contains 12 residues. Germline V gives CDR1 MNHEY, CDR2 SMNVEV (reference sequence). V lost 6 bases and J lost 3, with 9 bases in between. This CDR3 is CASSSQGYEQYF. The CDR3 nucleotides are TGTGCCAGCAGCTCCCAGGGCTACGAGCAGTACTTC.

The chain combines TRBV6-5 with TRBJ2-7, with TRBD1 matching over 9 bases. In germline, CDR1 is MNHEY, CDR2 SVGAGI. The CDR3 is 15 amino acids. The trim removed 4 bases at V and 4 bases at J, leaving 8 bases unmatched. CDR3 coding DNA: TGTGCCAGCAGTTTGGGGACAGGGTCAGCGTACGAGCAGTACTTC. Protein product: CASSLGTGSAYEQYF.

V usage is TRBV7-9 and J usage is TRBJ2-5; the D is unclear. CDR1 is SEHNR and CDR2 is FQNEAQ in the germline V gene (reference sequence). Trimming left V 1 base short and J 5 bases short, with 14 bases between. This CDR3 is built from 15 residues. DNA for the CDR3: TGTGCCAGCAGCTTAGGCAGCCAGCCCAGGGAGACCCAGTACTTC. The encoded protein is CASSLGSQPRETQYF.

In this sample, this clone turned up once. The J gene is TRBJ2-1, the V gene TRBV4-1; maybe TRBD2 (5 bases). The germline V gene has CDR1 MGHRA and CDR2 YSYEKL. The CDR3 consists of 13 residues. V lost 0 bases and J lost 10, with 10 bases in between. DNA for the CDR3: TGCGCCAGCAGCCAAGATAGGTGGGAGGAGCAGTTCTTC. Protein: CASSQDRWEEQFF.

The V and J genes are TRBV13 and TRBJ1-2; D perhaps matches TRBD1 (6 bases). The CDR3 consists of 14 residues. Germline V CDR1 and CDR2: PRHDT, FYEKMQ (reference sequence). The V and J ends lost 5 bases and 4 bases respectively, with 14 bases between them. CDR3 residues: CASSPKLDSYGYTF. The CDR3 region has the DNA TGTGCCAGCAGCCCCAAATTGGACAGCTATGGCTACACCTTC.

The V call is TRBV29-1, the J call TRBJ1-2; 11 positions agree with TRBD1. The CDR3 is 13 residues long. Germline CDR1 is SQVTM and CDR2 is ANQGSEA. Trimming cost V 6 bases and J 14 bases; bases outside gene matches: 14. The CDR3 DNA is TGCAGCGTCGACCGGGAAGGACAGGGGGCGCGGACCTTC. Translated: CSVDREGQGARTF.

V and J are TRBV12-5 and TRBJ2-5; D ambiguous. CDR3 length equals 13 residues. Germline V gene sequence: CDR1 LGHNT, CDR2 FRNRAP. Trimming took 0 bases from V and 5 from J, leaving 7 bases between them. This CDR3 reads CASGLVLGETQYF. The CDR3 coding sequence is TGTGCTAGTGGTTTGGTACTTGGGGAGACCCAGTACTTC.

The V call is TRBV29-1, the J call TRBJ1-4; D unclear. Germline CDR1 reads SQVTM; CDR2 reads ANQGSEA. The CDR3 has 12 amino acids. The V and J ends lost 7 bases and 0 bases respectively, with 6 bases between them. CDR3 DNA sequence: TGCAGCGCAACTACAACTAATGAAAAACTGTTTTTT. Encoded protein: CSATTTNEKLFF.

The rearrangement links TRBV9 to TRBJ2-5, with TRBD2 identical over 13 bases. V trimming: 3 bases; J trimming: 4 bases; junction bases outside the gene matches: 9. There are 17 residues in the CDR3. Looked up from germline, CDR1 is SGDLS and CDR2 is YYNGEE. CDR3 nucleotides: TGTGCCAGCAGCGGGACTAGCGGGAGCCTTAAGGGAGAGACCCAGTACTTC. Protein sequence: CASSGTSGSLKGETQYF. Looking up the rest from reference TRBV9 and TRBJ2-5 gives the full variable domain: DSGVTQTPKHLITATGQRVTLRCSPRSGDLSVYWYQQSLDQGLQFLIQYYNGEERAKGNILERFSAQQFPDLHSELNLSSLELGDSALYFCASSGTSGSLKGETQYFGPGTRLLVL.

The gene calls are TRBV29-1 and TRBJ2-7; no firm D call. The ends were cut back, 7 bases at V and 2 bases at J, with 9 bases in the middle. Germline loops: CDR1 SQVTM, CDR2 ANQGSEA. The CDR3 spans 11 residues. The CDR3 sequence is CSAVETYEQYF. CDR3 coding DNA: TGCAGCGCCGTTGAAACCTACGAGCAGTACTTC.

This clone was counted between two and nine times. The chain has TRBV6-1 and TRBJ2-3; no definite D call. The CDR3 totals 15 residues. V lost 8 bases, J lost 1 base, and 16 bases lay in between. The V gene's germline CDR1 is MNHNS and CDR2 SASEGT. The CDR3 protein is CASSGWTGGTDTQYF. DNA of the CDR3: TGTGCCAGCTCAGGATGGACGGGCGGCACAGATACGCAGTATTTT.

This clone occurred a few times. The chain is built from TRBV10-1 and TRBJ1-1, with 7 nucleotides matching TRBD1. The V gene's germline CDR1 is WNHNN and CDR2 SYGVQD (reference sequence). Trimming cost V 4 bases and J 5 bases; bases outside gene matches: 4. This CDR3 is built from 13 residues. The CDR3 protein is CASSGDRETEAFF. CDR3 nucleotides: TGCGCCAGCAGTGGCGACAGGGAAACTGAAGCTTTCTTT.

The rearrangement links TRBV30 to TRBJ2-7; D not resolved. The germline gives CDR1 GTSNPN, CDR2 SVGIG (reference sequence). The CDR3 loop spans 11 amino acids. V lost 7 bases to trimming and J lost 3 bases, with 10 bases between them. DNA for the CDR3: TGTGCCTACGGAACGGACTACGAGCAGTACTTC. This codes for CAYGTDYEQYF.

The chain recombines TRBV19 with TRBJ1-6; D unclear. Germline V gene data show CDR1 as LNHDA and CDR2 as SQIVND (reference sequence). The ends were cut back, 9 bases at V and 7 bases at J, with 10 bases in the middle. The CDR3 length is 12 residues. CDR3 loop: CASALGNSPLHF. The CDR3, as DNA: TGTGCCAGCGCATTGGGGAATTCACCCCTCCACTTT.